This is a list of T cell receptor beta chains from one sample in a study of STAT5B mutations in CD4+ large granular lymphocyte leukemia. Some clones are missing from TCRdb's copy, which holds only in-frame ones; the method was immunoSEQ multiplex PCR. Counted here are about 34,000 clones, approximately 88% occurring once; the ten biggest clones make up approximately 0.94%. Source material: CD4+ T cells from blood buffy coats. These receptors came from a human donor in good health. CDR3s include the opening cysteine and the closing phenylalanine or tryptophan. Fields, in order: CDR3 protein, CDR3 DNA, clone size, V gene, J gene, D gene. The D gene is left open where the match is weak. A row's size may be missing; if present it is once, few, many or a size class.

cdr3_aa: CASSLGGADTQYF
cdr3_nt: TGTGCCAGCAGCTTAGGGGGCGCAGATACGCAGTATTTT
clone_size: NA
v_call: TRBV11-2
j_call: TRBJ2-3
d_call: NA

cdr3_aa: CASEAQGGNTIYF
cdr3_nt: TGTGCCAGTGAGGCACAGGGGGGAAACACCATATATTTT
clone_size: NA
v_call: TRBV19
j_call: TRBJ1-3
d_call: TRBD1

cdr3_aa: CASSREHRGDNSPLHF
cdr3_nt: TGTGCCAGTAGTAGAGAACACCGAGGGGATAATTCACCCCTCCACTTT
clone_size: once
v_call: TRBV19
j_call: TRBJ1-6
d_call: NA

cdr3_aa: CASSPEGYGYNEQFF
cdr3_nt: TGTGCCAGCAGCCCCGAGGGGTATGGATATAATGAGCAGTTCTTC
clone_size: NA
v_call: TRBV4-2
j_call: TRBJ2-1
d_call: NA

cdr3_aa: CASSPFTKLGTGRIYSNQPQHF
cdr3_nt: TGTGCCAGCTCACCTTTCACCAAATTAGGGACAGGACGTATCTATAGCAATCAGCCCCAGCATTTT
clone_size: few
v_call: TRBV18
j_call: TRBJ1-5
d_call: TRBD1

cdr3_aa: CASSQGRLDTQYF
cdr3_nt: TGTGCCAGCAGCCAAGGCCGGTTGGATACGCAGTATTTT
clone_size: NA
v_call: TRBV4-2
j_call: TRBJ2-3
d_call: NA

cdr3_aa: CASSYGGGNYGYTF
cdr3_nt: TGTGCCAGCAGTTACGGGGGGGGTAACTATGGCTACACCTTC
clone_size: NA
v_call: TRBV6-6
j_call: TRBJ1-2
d_call: NA

cdr3_aa: CASSVGGGPYEQYF
cdr3_nt: TGTGCCAGCAGCGTTGGGGGGGGCCCCTACGAGCAGTACTTC
clone_size: NA
v_call: TRBV9
j_call: TRBJ2-7
d_call: NA

cdr3_aa: CASTRGGGADTQYF
cdr3_nt: TGTGCCAGCACCCGGGGAGGTGGAGCAGATACGCAGTATTTT
clone_size: NA
v_call: TRBV7-2
j_call: TRBJ2-3
d_call: NA

cdr3_aa: CASSVTRSGYGYTF
cdr3_nt: TGTGCCAGCAGCGTAACTCGGTCGGGCTATGGCTACACCTTC
clone_size: few
v_call: TRBV9
j_call: TRBJ1-2
d_call: NA

cdr3_aa: CASIPTGGAETQYF
cdr3_nt: TGCGCCAGCATCCCGACAGGGGGCGCAGAGACCCAGTACTTC
clone_size: NA
v_call: TRBV5-1
j_call: TRBJ2-5
d_call: TRBD1

cdr3_aa: CASSNRGLGEKLFF
cdr3_nt: TGTGCCAGCAGCAACAGGGGGCTGGGTGAAAAACTGTTTTTT
clone_size: NA
v_call: TRBV9
j_call: TRBJ1-4
d_call: TRBD1

cdr3_aa: CASRDNRGPRGGYTF
cdr3_nt: TGTGCCAGCAGAGATAACAGGGGGCCACGGGGTGGCTACACCTTC
clone_size: NA
v_call: TRBV2
j_call: TRBJ1-2
d_call: TRBD1

cdr3_aa: CASSISGPDEQYF
cdr3_nt: TGTGCCAGCAGCATTTCCGGCCCGGACGAGCAGTACTTC
clone_size: NA
v_call: TRBV4-2
j_call: TRBJ2-7
d_call: NA

cdr3_aa: CASSLPGGATNEKLFF
cdr3_nt: TGCGCCAGCAGCTTACCGGGGGGTGCAACTAATGAAAAACTGTTTTTT
clone_size: NA
v_call: TRBV5-1
j_call: TRBJ1-4
d_call: NA

cdr3_aa: CAWSVNEGQPQHF
cdr3_nt: TGTGCCTGGAGTGTAAACGAGGGTCAGCCCCAGCATTTT
clone_size: NA
v_call: TRBV30
j_call: TRBJ1-5
d_call: NA

cdr3_aa: CASSYPTHEQYF
cdr3_nt: TGTGCCAGCAGCTACCCGACCCACGAGCAGTACTTC
clone_size: NA
v_call: TRBV6-5
j_call: TRBJ2-7
d_call: NA

cdr3_aa: CASSRTPADTDSPLHF
cdr3_nt: TGTGCCAGCTCAAGGACCCCGGCCGACACGGATTCACCCCTCCACTTT
clone_size: NA
v_call: TRBV18
j_call: TRBJ1-6
d_call: NA

cdr3_aa: CASRNGISSYNEQFF
cdr3_nt: TGTGCCAGTAGAAACGGTATAAGCTCCTACAATGAGCAGTTCTTC
clone_size: NA
v_call: TRBV19
j_call: TRBJ2-1
d_call: NA

cdr3_aa: CAWSVQYNEQFF
cdr3_nt: TGTGCCTGGAGTGTACAGTACAATGAGCAGTTCTTC
clone_size: NA
v_call: TRBV30
j_call: TRBJ2-1
d_call: NA

cdr3_aa: CASSEQGGSPLHF
cdr3_nt: TGCGCCAGCAGTGAACAGGGAGGCTCACCCCTCCACTTT
clone_size: NA
v_call: TRBV10-1
j_call: TRBJ1-6
d_call: NA

cdr3_aa: CASSMYAWTSGGTGELFF
cdr3_nt: TGTGCCAGTAGTATGTACGCGTGGACTAGCGGGGGCACCGGGGAGCTGTTTTTT
clone_size: NA
v_call: TRBV19
j_call: TRBJ2-2
d_call: TRBD2

cdr3_aa: CASSQGAETITDTQYF
cdr3_nt: TGCGCCAGCAGCCAGGGGGCGGAGACTATCACAGATACGCAGTATTTT
clone_size: NA
v_call: TRBV10-1
j_call: TRBJ2-3
d_call: TRBD1

cdr3_aa: CASAYRAYQETQYF
cdr3_nt: TGTGCTAGTGCCTACAGGGCGTACCAAGAGACCCAGTACTTC
clone_size: NA
v_call: TRBV12-5
j_call: TRBJ2-5
d_call: NA

cdr3_aa: CASSVGGTSGETQYF
cdr3_nt: TGTGCCAGCAGCGTAGGCGGGACTAGCGGGGAGACCCAGTACTTC
clone_size: NA
v_call: TRBV9
j_call: TRBJ2-5
d_call: TRBD2

cdr3_aa: CASSPGPFFNQPQHF
cdr3_nt: TGTGCCAGCAGCCCCGGGCCGTTCTTCAATCAGCCCCAGCATTTT
clone_size: NA
v_call: TRBV9
j_call: TRBJ1-5
d_call: NA

cdr3_aa: CASSSLDGAKNIQYF
cdr3_nt: TGTGCCAGCAGCTCTCTCGACGGGGCCAAAAACATTCAGTACTTC
clone_size: once
v_call: TRBV5-6
j_call: TRBJ2-4
d_call: NA

cdr3_aa: CASSLEFGQGLEQYF
cdr3_nt: TGCGCCAGCAGCTTGGAATTTGGACAGGGCCTCGAGCAGTACTTC
clone_size: NA
v_call: TRBV5-1
j_call: TRBJ2-7
d_call: TRBD1

cdr3_aa: CASSEAGPGTDTQYF
cdr3_nt: TGTGCCAGCAGTGAAGCAGGGCCAGGCACAGATACGCAGTATTTT
clone_size: NA
v_call: TRBV2
j_call: TRBJ2-3
d_call: NA

cdr3_aa: CASGVGQYF
cdr3_nt: TGTGCCAGCGGGGTCGGGCAGTACTTC
clone_size: NA
v_call: TRBV28
j_call: TRBJ2-7
d_call: NA

cdr3_aa: CASSPGLSTDTQYF
cdr3_nt: TGTGCCAGCAGCCCGGGACTCAGCACAGATACGCAGTATTTT
clone_size: NA
v_call: TRBV14
j_call: TRBJ2-3
d_call: NA

cdr3_aa: CASFPAAGTGEETQYF
cdr3_nt: TGCGCCAGCTTCCCCGCCGCCGGGACAGGGGAGGAGACCCAGTACTTC
clone_size: NA
v_call: TRBV5-1
j_call: TRBJ2-5
d_call: TRBD1

cdr3_aa: CASSQGRTSGNYNEQFF
cdr3_nt: TGTGCCAGCAGCCAAGGGCGGACTAGCGGAAATTACAATGAGCAGTTCTTC
clone_size: NA
v_call: TRBV14
j_call: TRBJ2-1
d_call: TRBD2

cdr3_aa: CASSPMGPNSNQPQHF
cdr3_nt: TGTGCCAGCAGCCCCATGGGACCGAATAGCAATCAGCCCCAGCATTTT
clone_size: NA
v_call: TRBV5-5
j_call: TRBJ1-5
d_call: NA

cdr3_aa: CASSLGAGSAEYGGYTF
cdr3_nt: TGTGCCAGCAGCTTAGGGGCAGGGTCGGCCGAGTATGGTGGCTACACCTTC
clone_size: once
v_call: TRBV7-9
j_call: TRBJ1-2
d_call: NA

cdr3_aa: CASSYRPNTEAFF
cdr3_nt: TGTGCCAGCAGTTACCGACCGAACACTGAAGCTTTCTTT
clone_size: once
v_call: TRBV6-5
j_call: TRBJ1-1
d_call: NA

cdr3_aa: CASSPLAEETQYF
cdr3_nt: TGTGCCAGCAGCCCCCTGGCGGAAGAGACCCAGTACTTC
clone_size: NA
v_call: TRBV7-3
j_call: TRBJ2-5
d_call: NA

cdr3_aa: CASKIREYSNQPQHF
cdr3_nt: TGTGCCAGCAAAATCAGGGAGTATAGCAATCAGCCCCAGCATTTT
clone_size: NA
v_call: TRBV6-5
j_call: TRBJ1-5
d_call: NA

cdr3_aa: CASSLHWTGQETQYF
cdr3_nt: TGTGCCAGCAGTTTACACTGGACGGGGCAAGAGACCCAGTACTTC
clone_size: NA
v_call: TRBV28
j_call: TRBJ2-5
d_call: NA

cdr3_aa: CASSLGFQGDNEQFF
cdr3_nt: TGTGCCAGCAGCTTAGGTTTCCAGGGAGACAATGAGCAGTTCTTC
clone_size: NA
v_call: TRBV7-9
j_call: TRBJ2-1
d_call: NA

cdr3_aa: CASSLEGLTGRYGYTF
cdr3_nt: TGCGCCAGCAGCCTGGAGGGCCTGACAGGGCGTTATGGCTACACCTTC
clone_size: NA
v_call: TRBV5-1
j_call: TRBJ1-2
d_call: TRBD1

cdr3_aa: CASSLSGGYSYEQYF
cdr3_nt: TGCGCCAGCAGCTTGAGTGGGGGATACTCCTACGAGCAGTACTTC
clone_size: NA
v_call: TRBV5-1
j_call: TRBJ2-7
d_call: NA

cdr3_aa: CAISEGGLETQYF
cdr3_nt: TGTGCCATCAGTGAGGGGGGGCTAGAGACCCAGTACTTC
clone_size: NA
v_call: TRBV10-3
j_call: TRBJ2-5
d_call: NA

cdr3_aa: CASSFGLAGGSLDYEQYF
cdr3_nt: TGCGCCAGCAGCTTCGGACTAGCGGGGGGATCCCTTGACTACGAGCAGTACTTC
clone_size: NA
v_call: TRBV4-3
j_call: TRBJ2-7
d_call: TRBD2

cdr3_aa: CASSLRYGYTF
cdr3_nt: TGTGCCAGCAGCTTAAGATATGGCTACACCTTC
clone_size: NA
v_call: TRBV7-2
j_call: TRBJ1-2
d_call: NA

cdr3_aa: CASSFVSGNTIYF
cdr3_nt: TGTGCCAGCAGCTTTGTGTCGGGAAACACCATATATTTT
clone_size: NA
v_call: TRBV7-9
j_call: TRBJ1-3
d_call: NA

cdr3_aa: CASSIPVSTTAGGYTF
cdr3_nt: TGTGCCAGTAGTATCCCGGTCAGCACGACTGCTGGTGGCTACACCTTC
clone_size: NA
v_call: TRBV19
j_call: TRBJ1-2
d_call: NA

cdr3_aa: CATTTVYNEQFF
cdr3_nt: TGTGCCACCACGACTGTCTACAATGAGCAGTTCTTC
clone_size: NA
v_call: TRBV6-6
j_call: TRBJ2-1
d_call: NA

cdr3_aa: CASSSQGASYEQYF
cdr3_nt: TGTGCCAGCAGCTCACAGGGGGCTTCCTACGAGCAGTACTTC
clone_size: once
v_call: TRBV7-9
j_call: TRBJ2-7
d_call: TRBD1

cdr3_aa: CASSKTVSSYNSPLHF
cdr3_nt: TGTGCCAGCAGCAAAACAGTAAGCTCCTATAATTCACCCCTCCACTTT
clone_size: NA
v_call: TRBV9
j_call: TRBJ1-6
d_call: NA

cdr3_aa: CASSEFRGNEQYF
cdr3_nt: TGCGCCAGCAGTGAGTTCCGAGGTAACGAGCAGTACTTC
clone_size: few
v_call: TRBV10-1
j_call: TRBJ2-7
d_call: NA

cdr3_aa: CASSSIYRGVNTEAFF
cdr3_nt: TGTGCCAGCAGTTCCATCTACAGGGGAGTGAACACTGAAGCTTTCTTT
clone_size: NA
v_call: TRBV6-5
j_call: TRBJ1-1
d_call: TRBD1

cdr3_aa: CASSFRTGPYGYTF
cdr3_nt: TGTGCCAGCAGCTTCCGGACAGGCCCCTATGGCTACACCTTC
clone_size: once
v_call: TRBV9
j_call: TRBJ1-2
d_call: TRBD1

cdr3_aa: CASSSTHGGYEQYF
cdr3_nt: TGTGCCAGTAGTTCCACGCACGGGGGTTACGAGCAGTACTTC
clone_size: few
v_call: TRBV19
j_call: TRBJ2-7
d_call: NA

cdr3_aa: CASSAQGALGYTF
cdr3_nt: TGTGCCAGCTCGGCTCAGGGGGCACTGGGCTACACCTTC
clone_size: NA
v_call: TRBV18
j_call: TRBJ1-2
d_call: TRBD1

cdr3_aa: CASRGRGTGELFF
cdr3_nt: TGTGCCAGCAGAGGGAGGGGAACCGGGGAGCTGTTTTTT
clone_size: NA
v_call: TRBV6-5
j_call: TRBJ2-2
d_call: TRBD2

cdr3_aa: CASSRQSDTQYF
cdr3_nt: TGTGCCAGCAGTCGACAGTCAGATACGCAGTATTTT
clone_size: NA
v_call: TRBV7-8
j_call: TRBJ2-3
d_call: NA

cdr3_aa: CASSLRDRSYEQYF
cdr3_nt: TGTGCCAGCAGCCTACGGGACAGGTCCTACGAGCAGTACTTC
clone_size: NA
v_call: TRBV7-2
j_call: TRBJ2-7
d_call: TRBD1

cdr3_aa: CASSLEFSEAFF
cdr3_nt: TGTGCCAGCAGCTTAGAATTCTCTGAAGCTTTCTTT
clone_size: NA
v_call: TRBV7-9
j_call: TRBJ1-1
d_call: NA